This is a list of T cell receptor beta chains from one sample in a study of blood T cells in healthy people across ages. TCRdb re-derived calls from the 5' RACE reads in MiXCR, one entry per CDR3 protein. The sample lists around 650,000 distinct CDR3 sequences; around two fifths were seen once. Sequenced input: blood. Receptors originate from a man of 80 years or more in good health. Each CDR3 is given with its conserved first and last residue. A D gene is named only where the DNA matches it firmly. Some rows mark clone size as missing; the rest say once, few, many or name a class of expanded clone.

.	few	TRBV7-2	TRBJ2-3	CASSPSGHSTDTQYF	TGTGCCAGCAGCCCGTCGGGACACAGCACAGATACGCAGTATTTT
.	.	TRBV5-1	TRBJ2-6	CASSTSGDGANVLTF	TGCGCCAGCAGCACCTCAGGGGACGGGGCCAACGTCCTGACTTTC
.	.	TRBV6-6	TRBJ1-4	CASTFGYEKLFF	TGTGCCAGCACTTTCGGTTATGAAAAACTGTTTTTT
.	few	TRBV29-1	TRBJ1-1	CSVEGGQTNTEAFF	TGCAGCGTTGAAGGAGGACAGACTAACACTGAAGCTTTCTTT
TRBD2	.	TRBV5-6	TRBJ2-7	CASSWLAGGPYEQYF	TGTGCCAGCAGCTGGCTAGCGGGGGGGCCCTACGAGCAGTACTTC
TRBD1	.	TRBV12-3/TRBV12-4	TRBJ1-2	CASTRRDSAINYGYTF	TGTGCCAGCACCCGGCGGGACAGCGCAATCAACTATGGCTACACCTTC
.	.	TRBV7-2	TRBJ2-2	CASSLTIERVNTGELFF	TGTGCCAGCAGCTTAACGATTGAGCGGGTGAACACCGGGGAGCTGTTTTTT
TRBD2	.	TRBV11-1	TRBJ2-1	CTSSPSGGSSYNEQFF	TGTACCAGCAGCCCGAGCGGGGGGAGCTCCTACAATGAGCAGTTCTTC
.	many	TRBV27	TRBJ2-1	CASSGGYNEQFF	TGTGCCAGCAGCGGCGGCTACAATGAGCAGTTCTTC
TRBD2	.	TRBV4-2	TRBJ2-3	CASRRNPSGANTDTQYF	TGTGCCAGCAGACGAAATCCTAGCGGGGCAAACACAGATACGCAGTATTTT
.	once	TRBV6-1	TRBJ2-1	CASSEGVSWEQFF	TGTGCCAGCAGTGAAGGTGTGAGCTGGGAGCAGTTCTTC
TRBD1	.	TRBV10-3	TRBJ2-3	CAISEGQVEGDTQYF	TGTGCCATCAGTGAGGGACAGGTTGAGGGGGATACGCAGTATTTT
.	.	TRBV6-5	TRBJ2-1	CASSFQQGSISYNEQFF	TGTGCCAGCAGTTTCCAACAGGGCTCTATATCCTACAATGAGCAGTTCTTC
TRBD2	.	TRBV27	TRBJ2-2	CASSFLSGRALRELFF	TGTGCCAGCAGTTTCCTTAGCGGGAGGGCCCTCCGGGAGCTGTTTTTT
.	few	TRBV30	TRBJ2-1	CAWSKVLVQFF	TGTGCCTGGAGTAAAGTACTAGTGCAGTTCTTC
.	.	TRBV7-2	TRBJ1-4	CASSTGFEGEKLFF	TGTGCCAGCAGCACGGGTTTCGAAGGTGAAAAACTGTTTTTT
TRBD1	.	TRBV7-3	TRBJ1-2	CASSLNGRATGGYGYTF	TGTGCCAGCAGCCTCAATGGGAGGGCAACAGGGGGCTATGGCTACACCTTC
.	.	TRBV6-5	TRBJ2-5	CASRRPTTETQYF	TGTGCCAGCAGGCGACCCACTACGGAGACCCAGTACTTC
.	.	TRBV6-2/TRBV6-3	TRBJ2-7	CASSDSMDYEQYF	TGTGCCAGCAGTGACTCGATGGACTACGAGCAGTACTTC
.	.	TRBV20-1	TRBJ2-7	CSAPQRVRYEQYF	TGCAGTGCCCCCCAGCGGGTTCGCTACGAGCAGTACTTC
TRBD2	.	TRBV9	TRBJ2-7	CASSVLAETYEQYF	TGTGCCAGCAGCGTACTAGCGGAGACCTACGAGCAGTACTTC
.	.	TRBV29-1	TRBJ1-1	CSASEARTEAFF	TGCAGCGCCTCCGAGGCGCGCACTGAAGCTTTCTTT
.	.	TRBV5-1	TRBJ2-5	CASSSDSDRETQYF	TGCGCCAGCAGCTCCGACAGTGACAGAGAGACCCAGTACTTC
.	few	TRBV20-1	TRBJ2-1	CSASPGTPNEQFF	TGCAGTGCTAGTCCCGGGACGCCGAATGAGCAGTTCTTC
.	.	TRBV6-5	TRBJ1-2	CASGYGLNHNYGYTF	TGTGCCAGCGGTTACGGGCTGAACCACAACTATGGCTACACCTTC
.	.	TRBV6-5	TRBJ2-5	CASSYAWQNQETQYF	TGTGCCAGCAGTTACGCTTGGCAGAACCAAGAGACCCAGTACTTC
.	.	TRBV4-2	TRBJ1-3	CASSQVTGNTIYF	TGTGCCAGCAGCCAAGTCACTGGAAACACCATATATTTT
.	.	TRBV4-2	TRBJ2-7	CASSPLEGPYEQYF	TGTGCCAGCAGCCCTCTGGAGGGCCCGTACGAGCAGTACTTC